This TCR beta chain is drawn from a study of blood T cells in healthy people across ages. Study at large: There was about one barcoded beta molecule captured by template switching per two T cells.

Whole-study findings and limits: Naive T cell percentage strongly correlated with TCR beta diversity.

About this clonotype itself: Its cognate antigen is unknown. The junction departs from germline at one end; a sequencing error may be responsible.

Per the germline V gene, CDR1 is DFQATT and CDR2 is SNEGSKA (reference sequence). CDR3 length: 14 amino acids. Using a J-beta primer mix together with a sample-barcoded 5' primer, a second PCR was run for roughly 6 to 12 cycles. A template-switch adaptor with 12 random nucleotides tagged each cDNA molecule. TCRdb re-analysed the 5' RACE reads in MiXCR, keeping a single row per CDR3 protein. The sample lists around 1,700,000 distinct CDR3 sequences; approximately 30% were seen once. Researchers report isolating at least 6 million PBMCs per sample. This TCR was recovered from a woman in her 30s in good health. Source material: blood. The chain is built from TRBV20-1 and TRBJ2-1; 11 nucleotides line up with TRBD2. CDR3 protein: CSVTTSGGINEQIF. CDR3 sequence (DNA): TGCAGTGTAACAACTAGCGGGGGTATCAATGAGCAGATCTTC.